One and the same sample provided the 20 T cell receptor beta chains below, sequenced in a study of blood T cell repertoires in COVID-19 (dated by TCRdb to 2019 to 2021). The library came from the immunoSEQ multiplex PCR assay. The clones in this table, taken by TCRdb from immuneACCESS, are in-frame only. Not every clone is retained; where verified, under half of the shortfall comes from an unresolved V gene, and the cause of the rest is unknown. In all, the sample holds more than 85,000 clones, and roughly 84% of those were seen once. The top ten clones comprise approximately 7.9% of the sample. The source material was peripheral blood. The origin of the receptors is a woman of 80 years or more with active or convalescent COVID-19.

The J gene is TRBJ1-2, the V gene TRBV13; D is perhaps TRBD1 (5 bases). The CDR3 has 19 residues. V lost 2 bases and J 4 bases, leaving 26 bases between the germline ends. Germline loops: CDR1 PRHDT, CDR2 FYEKMQ (reference sequence). The CDR3 protein is CASSLRVPRQTWEGYGYTF. CDR3 DNA: TGTGCCAGCAGCTTAAGGGTTCCGAGACAGACCTGGGAAGGCTATGGCTACACCTTC.

The sample holds one count of this clone. The CDR3 is CASLGGRIALMNTEAFF. Written as DNA, the CDR3 is TGTGCCAGCCTAGGGGGTCGGATTGCTCTCATGAACACTGAAGCTTTCTTT. The chain uses TRBV2 and TRBJ1-1; a weak D match, TRBD1 (6 bases). This CDR3 has 17 residues. Trimming removed 8 bases at V and 0 bases at J, with 22 bases between. In germline, CDR1 is SNHLY, CDR2 FYNNEI.

This chain connects TRBV27 to TRBJ2-3; 9 nucleotides align to TRBD2. V trimming: 6 bases; J trimming: 3 bases; junction bases outside the gene matches: 7. Germline V gene lookup returns CDR1 MNHEY and CDR2 SMNVEV (reference sequence). The CDR3 runs 15 residues. Written as DNA, the CDR3 is TGTGCCAGCAGGGATAGCGGGAGTGGTACAGATACGCAGTATTTT. It specifies CASRDSGSGTDTQYF.

The chain uses TRBV7-9 and TRBJ1-3; 7 bases match TRBD1. V shed 5 bases and J 7 bases; nucleotides not matched to a gene: 5. The CDR3 is 13 amino acids. CDR1 is SEHNR and CDR2 is FQNEAQ in the germline V gene (reference sequence). The CDR3 nucleotides read TGTGCCAGCAGCAGACAGGGTTCGAACACCATATATTTT. Encoded protein: CASSRQGSNTIYF. Combining the CDR3 with reference TRBV7-9 and TRBJ1-3 gives the whole variable domain DTGVSQNPRHKITKRGQNVTFRCDPISEHNRLYWYRQTLGQGPEFLTYFQNEAQLEKSRLLSDRFSAERPKGSFSTLEIQRTEQGDSAMYLCASSRQGSNTIYFGEGSWLTVV.

This clone was seen a single time. This chain connects TRBV4-1 to TRBJ1-5; D call uncertain. The V gene lost 1 base and the J gene lost 6 bases, with 7 bases spanning the gap. The germline CDR1 and CDR2 sequences are MGHRA and YSYEKL. The CDR3 is made up of 13 amino acids. The CDR3 sequence is CASSQVRGQPQHF. The CDR3 bases are TGCGCCAGCAGCCAAGTTCGGGGTCAGCCCCAGCATTTT.

The V and J genes are TRBV19 and TRBJ2-7; 9 bases agree with TRBD1. This CDR3 comprises 14 residues. The germline CDR1 and CDR2 sequences are LNHDA and SQIVND (reference sequence). V gave up 8 bases and J gave up 5 bases; unmatched junction bases: 10. CDR3 residues: CASGTGRTVNEQYF. CDR3 DNA sequence: TGTGCCAGTGGGACAGGGAGGACCGTGAACGAGCAGTACTTC. The full variable domain, in which reference TRBV19 and TRBJ2-7 provide the parts outside the CDR3, is DGGITQSPKYLFRKEGQNVTLSCEQNLNHDAMYWYRQDPGQGLRLIYYSQIVNDFQKGDIAEGYSVSREKKESFPLTVTSAQKNPTAFYLCASGTGRTVNEQYFGPGTRLTVT.

This chain links TRBV28 with TRBJ2-4; tentative D call: TRBD2 (5 bases). Deletions cut 5 bases from V and 0 bases from J, with 11 bases between. This CDR3 comprises 15 residues. CDR1 and CDR2 from the germline V gene are MDHEN and SYDVKM. This chain's CDR3 is CASSPRGLAKNIQYF. In nucleotides, the CDR3 is TGTGCCAGCAGTCCCCGGGGATTAGCCAAAAACATTCAGTACTTC. Variable domain in full (rest from reference TRBV28 and TRBJ2-4): DVKVTQSSRYLVKRTGEKVFLECVQDMDHENMFWYRQDPGLGLRLIYFSYDVKMKEKGDIPEGYSVSREKKERFSLILESASTNQTSMYLCASSPRGLAKNIQYFGAGTRLSVL.

This rearrangement joins TRBV18 to TRBJ1-3, with 8 bases lining up with TRBD1. The V gene's germline CDR1 is KGHSH and CDR2 LQKENI. This CDR3 region has 17 residues. V gave up 5 bases and J gave up 0 bases; unmatched junction bases: 9. Written as DNA, the CDR3 is TGTGCCAGCTCAAACCGGGACAGGATGTACTCTGGAAACACCATATATTTT. Translation: CASSNRDRMYSGNTIYF.

The V gene is TRBV5-1, the J gene TRBJ2-4; the match to TRBD1 covers 7 bases. This CDR3 has 16 amino acids. Germline lookup yields CDR1 SGHRS and CDR2 YFSETQ. V trimming: 0 bases; J trimming: 2 bases; junction bases outside the gene matches: 5. This CDR3 is CASSLEGRGTKNIQYF. In DNA form, the CDR3 reads TGCGCCAGCAGCTTGGAAGGCAGGGGGACCAAAAACATTCAGTACTTC.

The gene calls are TRBV5-5 and TRBJ2-2; 10 nucleotides match TRBD2. CDR1 SGHKS and CDR2 YYEKEE come from the germline V gene (reference sequence). V lost 1 base and J lost 4; bases outside the gene matches: 4. The CDR3 spans 16 residues. The CDR3 nucleotides are TGTGCCAGCAGCTTGAGGCTAGCGGGAGCCACCGGGGAGCTGTTTTTT. Encoded protein: CASSLRLAGATGELFF.

V usage is TRBV6-5 and J usage is TRBJ1-3, with a possible D match to TRBD1 (6 bases). The CDR3 totals 14 residues. The V end lost 4 bases, the J end lost 2 bases, and 9 bases lay between the germline ends. Germline V gives CDR1 MNHEY, CDR2 SVGAGI. The CDR3 DNA follows: TGTGCCAGCAGTTCTACAGGGACTGGAAACACCATATATTTT. Residues: CASSSTGTGNTIYF.

This chain links TRBV19 with TRBJ1-1; TRBD1 agrees at 9 bases. The J segment lost 1 base and the V segment lost 4 bases, leaving 10 bases of the junction unmatched. Germline CDR1 LNHDA, CDR2 SQIVND (reference sequence). The CDR3 is 17 residues long. The CDR3 here is CASSSPAGTGPNTEAFF. In DNA, the CDR3 is TGTGCCAGTAGTAGCCCCGCCGGGACAGGGCCGAACACTGAAGCTTTCTTT.

This sequence joins TRBV3-1 (or the pseudogene TRBV3-2) and TRBJ2-1; 7 positions agree with TRBD1. The trim removed 1 base at V and 5 bases at J, leaving 14 bases unmatched. CDR1 is LGHDT, CDR2 YNNKEL, per germline (reference sequence). The CDR3 spans 18 residues. The CDR3 DNA is TGTGCCAGCAGCCAAGGGACAGGAGTAGTAAAAAGGGACAATGAGCAGTTCTTC. It codes for CASSQGTGVVKRDNEQFF.

The rearrangement links TRBV6-6 to TRBJ1-4; no firm D call. Germline loops: CDR1 MNHNY, CDR2 SVGAGI (reference sequence). V lost 0 bases, J lost 3 bases, and 8 bases lay in between. The length of the CDR3 is 15 residues. The CDR3 loop is CASSYSTGSNEKLFF. The CDR3 DNA is TGTGCCAGCAGTTACTCGACTGGGTCTAATGAAAAACTGTTTTTT.

This clone was counted a single time. V and J are TRBV12-3 or TRBV12-4 and TRBJ1-1; D remains unclear. The CDR3 is made up of 13 amino acids. V was clipped by 5 bases and J by 1 base, with 8 bases between them. CDR3 DNA: TGTGCCAGCAGTACCCGAGAGAACACTGAAGCTTTCTTT. The encoded protein is CASSTRENTEAFF.

V is TRBV28 and J is TRBJ1-2; D not resolved. CDR1 is MDHEN, CDR2 SYDVKM, per germline. Trimming removed 6 bases from V and 4 bases from J, with 12 bases in between. This CDR3 has 13 amino acids. The CDR3 nucleotides read TGTGCCAGCAGCTATGCCCCCATCTATGGCTACACCTTC. Its translation: CASSYAPIYGYTF.

This chain links TRBV27 with TRBJ2-7; D gene unclear. CDR3 length: 14 amino acids. V gave up 5 bases and J gave up 1 base, with 12 bases separating them. Germline-derived CDR1 and CDR2 are MNHEY and SMNVEV (reference sequence). The CDR3 loop is CASSPNSESYEQYF. The CDR3 nucleotides read TGTGCCAGCAGTCCCAACAGTGAATCCTACGAGCAGTACTTC.

J is TRBJ2-7 and V is TRBV12-1; the table calls TRBD1, which could not be checked here. TRBV12-1 constitutes a pseudogene. CDR3 length: 14 amino acids. The DNA of the CDR3 is TGTGCCAGCACGAACAGGGAAGAGCCTGACGAGCAGTACTTC. Translated, it gives CASTNREEPDEQYF.

The chain links TRBV6-6 to TRBJ2-7; TRBD1 is a possible D gene (5 bases). The CDR3 runs to 12 residues. Germline V CDR1 and CDR2: MNHNY, SVGAGI (reference sequence). Trimming took 6 bases from V and 2 from J, leaving 8 bases between them. In DNA form, the CDR3 reads TGTGCCAGCAGCAGGGCCACCTACGAGCAGTACTTC. It yields the protein CASSRATYEQYF.

The table lists this clone with a few counts. This rearrangement joins TRBV2 to TRBJ1-5; TRBD1 might be the D (6 bases). This CDR3 is built from 14 residues. Germline CDR1 and CDR2: SNHLY and FYNNEI. V dropped 4 bases and J dropped 4 bases, with 11 bases sitting between them. The CDR3 DNA is TGTGCCAGCAGTGGGGAGGGGGGGAATCAGCCCCAGCATTTT. It translates to CASSGEGGNQPQHF.